This T cell receptor (beta chain) was identified during a study of control samples from healthy donors and cancer patients. TCRdb's table, derived via immunoSEQ multiplex PCR, lists solely in-frame clones and lacks some. Among 110,000 or so clones, around 88% were seen once, and the ten largest hold 17%. V shed 4 bases and J shed 4 bases, with 13 bases lying between them. The CDR3 sequence is 14 residues long. CDR1 and CDR2 from the germline V gene are SQVTM and ANQGSEA. J is TRBJ1-4 and V is TRBV29-1, with D hard to call. This receptor was obtained from a woman in her fifties or sixties in good health. The sample consisted of blood. The CDR3 DNA reads as TGCAGCGTTGGGGTGATTTGGGATAATGAAAAACTGTTTTTT. Translating it yields CSVGVIWDNEKLFF. Variable domain in full (rest from reference TRBV29-1 and TRBJ1-4): SAVISQKPSRDICQRGTSLTIQCQVDSQVTMMFWYRQQPGQSLTLIATANQGSEATYESGFVIDKFPISRPNLTFSTLTVSNMSPEDSSIYLCSVGVIWDNEKLFFGSGTQLSVL.